One sample yielded the 30 T cell receptor beta chains listed below, sequenced in a study of Ad26.COV2.S vaccination and SARS-CoV-2 variants. Treatment noted: roughly 19 received Ad26.COV2.S at low or high dose, single or two shots; 5 received placebo; per-sample allocation not given. Sample collection was performed on day 63 after the first vaccine or placebo injection. Assay: immunoSEQ multiplex PCR; the TCRdb copy retains only in-frame clones and omits some. The sample includes some 390,000 clones, 75% to 90% of them seen just once. Specimen: peripheral blood, collected in a trial of Ad26.COV2.S vaccine versus placebo. These receptors were taken from a person aged 18-60 years who received the Ad26.COV2.S COVID-19 vaccine or a placebo.

The gene calls are TRBV6-5 and TRBJ1-3, with D perhaps TRBD1 (5 bases). Trimming removed 4 bases at V and 4 bases at J, with 14 bases between. Germline CDR1 MNHEY, CDR2 SVGAGI. The CDR3 loop spans 15 amino acids. The CDR3 loop reads CASSSTSGSGNTIYF. For the CDR3, the DNA is TGTGCCAGCAGTTCCACCTCAGGGTCCGGAAACACCATATATTTT.

The gene calls are TRBV5-1 and TRBJ2-1; 8 bases line up with TRBD2. The CDR3 sequence is 14 residues long. CDR1 is SGHRS, CDR2 YFSETQ, per germline. With 4 bases clipped from V and 8 bases from J, the junction kept 8 bases outside the gene matches. The CDR3 DNA reads TGCGCCAGCAGCCCGAGGACTAGCAGCGATGAGCAGTTCTTC. Amino acid sequence: CASSPRTSSDEQFF.

V usage is TRBV5-4 and J usage is TRBJ2-2, with a tentative D call TRBD1 (6 bases). Trimming took off 4 bases at V and 7 bases at J, with 14 bases between the two ends. The CDR3 covers 14 residues. CDR1 and CDR2 from the germline V gene are SGHNT and YYREEE (reference sequence). For the CDR3, the DNA is TGTGCCAGCAGCCGTAACAGGGAGAACGGGGAGCTGTTTTTT. Its protein product is CASSRNRENGELFF.

CDR3 in DNA: TGTGCCAGCAGCTGGGGACAGGGGGCCAAGTTCAACACTGAAGCTTTCTTT. Protein sequence: CASSWGQGAKFNTEAFF. This chain joins TRBV5-4 and TRBJ1-1, with 12 nucleotides matching TRBD1. The J segment lost 2 bases and the V segment lost 3 bases, leaving 8 bases of the junction unmatched. The CDR3 sequence is 17 residues long. CDR1 is SGHNT, CDR2 YYREEE, per germline (reference sequence).

The rearrangement uses TRBV5-1 and TRBJ2-3, with 7 bases matching TRBD2. Per germline, CDR1 SGHRS and CDR2 YFSETQ. This CDR3 comprises 15 residues. V shed 5 bases and J 0 bases; nucleotides not matched to a gene: 6. The CDR3 region has the DNA TGCGCCAGCAGTAGGGACTACTCTAGCACAGATACGCAGTATTTT. It translates to CASSRDYSSTDTQYF. Supplemented by reference TRBV5-1 and TRBJ2-3, the full variable domain reads KAGVTQTPRYLIKTRGQQVTLSCSPISGHRSVSWYQQTPGQGLQFLFEYFSETQRNKGNFPGRFSGRQFSNSRSEMNVSTLELGDSALYLCASSRDYSSTDTQYFGPGTRLTVL.

The chain employs TRBV7-9 and TRBJ1-4; D call uncertain. The CDR3 totals 13 residues. V lost 5 bases to trimming and J lost 11 bases, with 15 bases between them. Germline V gives CDR1 SEHNR, CDR2 FQNEAQ (reference sequence). CDR3 amino acids: CASSPLVGEKLFF. DNA for the CDR3: TGTGCCAGCAGCCCCTTGGTTGGTGAGAAACTGTTTTTT.

On this clone: Other DNA sequences within the sample encode an identical CDR3. The rearrangement uses TRBV19 and TRBJ1-5, with D uncertain. The CDR3 extends over 12 amino acids. Per germline, CDR1 LNHDA and CDR2 SQIVND (reference sequence). The V end lost 3 bases, the J end lost 6 bases, and 6 bases lay between the germline ends. CDR3 coding DNA: TGTGCCAGTAGTATTATCGGTCAGCCCCAGCATTTT. Protein product: CASSIIGQPQHF.

The V gene is TRBV7-6, the J gene TRBJ2-2; a possible D gene is TRBD1 (6 bases). CDR1 and CDR2 (germline): SGHVS, FNYEAQ. The ends were cut back, 5 bases at V and 7 bases at J, with 11 bases in the middle. This CDR3 contains 13 residues. DNA of the CDR3: TGTGCCAGCAGCCGGACAGTTGGCGGGGAGCTGTTTTTT. Amino acids: CASSRTVGGELFF.

The DNA of the CDR3 is TGTGCCAGCGCCGACAGGGGTATGAACACTGAAGCTTTCTTT. Its translation is CASADRGMNTEAFF. V and J are TRBV27 and TRBJ1-1; 8 nucleotides match TRBD1. Losses at the gene ends were 8 bases for V and 0 bases for J; bases not matched to a gene: 5. CDR1 is MNHEY and CDR2 is SMNVEV in the germline V gene (reference sequence). The CDR3 is 14 amino acids.

The genes are TRBV25-1 and TRBJ1-4, with no clear D. Germline V gene sequence: CDR1 MGHDK, CDR2 SYGVNS. Trimming cost V 3 bases and J 5 bases, with 7 bases left between them. The CDR3 runs 13 residues. CDR3 sequence: CASSEAGNEKLFF. DNA for the CDR3: TGTGCCAGCAGTGAGGCAGGAAATGAAAAACTGTTTTTT.

This clone was detected only a few times. The chain joins TRBV11-1 to TRBJ1-6; D call uncertain. The CDR3 is 17 residues long. Trimming took off 0 bases at V and 7 bases at J, with 16 bases between the two ends. In germline, CDR1 is SGHAT, CDR2 FQDESV (reference sequence). DNA for the CDR3: TGTGCCAGCAGCTTAGCGACGGCAGGTTTCTGGAATTCACCCCTCCACTTT. It translates to CASSLATAGFWNSPLHF. Drawing the rest from reference TRBV11-1 and TRBJ1-6, the complete variable domain is EAEVAQSPRYKITEKSQAVAFWCDPISGHATLYWYRQILGQGPELLVQFQDESVVDDSQLPKDRFSAERLKGVDSTLKIQPAELGDSAMYLCASSLATAGFWNSPLHFGNGTRLTVT.

J is TRBJ2-1 and V is TRBV6-6; the match to TRBD2 covers 10 bases. V shed 4 bases, J shed 7 bases, and the junction held 1 base outside the gene matches. Germline loops: CDR1 MNHNY, CDR2 SVGAGI (reference sequence). The CDR3 loop spans 13 amino acids. The CDR3 DNA is TGTGCCAGCAGTTGGACTAGCGGTAATGAGCAGTTCTTC. Translating it yields CASSWTSGNEQFF.

Only a few counts were recorded for this clone. The chain has TRBV18 and TRBJ1-6; TRBD1 aligns across 7 bases. CDR1 is KGHSH and CDR2 is LQKENI in the germline V gene. CDR3 length: 15 amino acids. The V segment lost 1 base and the J segment 10 bases; nucleotides outside the gene matches: 7. DNA for the CDR3: TGTGCCAGCTCACCACGACAGGGAATGGACTCACCCCTCCACTTT. As protein: CASSPRQGMDSPLHF.

The V gene is TRBV5-1, the J gene TRBJ2-3, with 7 bases fitting TRBD1. Germline values: CDR1 SGHRS, CDR2 YFSETQ. The V gene end was trimmed by 3 bases and the J gene end by 2 bases; junction bases not matched to a gene: 3. The CDR3 has 14 residues. The DNA for the CDR3 is TGCGCCAGCAGCTGGGGGACAGCCACAGATACGCAGTATTTT. Its translation: CASSWGTATDTQYF.

The chain is built from TRBV6-5 and TRBJ1-1; D is uncertain. The germline CDR1 and CDR2 sequences are MNHEY and SVGAGI. Trimming removed 6 bases at V and 2 bases at J, with 10 bases between. This CDR3 spans 13 amino acids. CDR3 sequence (DNA): TGTGCCAGCAGGATAGGCATTAACACTGAAGCTTTCTTT. It specifies CASRIGINTEAFF.

The V gene is TRBV30, the J gene TRBJ1-4, with D hard to call. The CDR3 runs to 14 residues. Trimming cost V 4 bases and J 3 bases, with 12 bases left between them. Germline lookup yields CDR1 GTSNPN and CDR2 SVGIG (reference sequence). CDR3: CAWTGGLANEKLFF. CDR3 nucleotides: TGTGCCTGGACCGGAGGGCTGGCTAATGAAAAACTGTTTTTT.

V is TRBV5-8 and J is TRBJ2-7; the D is unclear. V lost 0 bases and J 11 bases, leaving 15 bases between the germline ends. The CDR3 consists of 13 residues. Germline assignment: CDR1 SGHTS and CDR2 YDEGEE. The CDR3 DNA is TGTGCCAGCAGCTTGGCAGTGAGAGTCCGTGAGTACTTC. It codes for CASSLAVRVREYF.

J is TRBJ2-6 and V is TRBV24-1, with D maybe TRBD1 (6 bases). Trimming removed 5 bases from V and 2 bases from J, with 12 bases in between. CDR1 is KGHDR, CDR2 SFDVKD, per germline. The CDR3 totals 16 residues. The CDR3 nucleotides read TGTGCCACCAGTGCTGCAGGGGAAGCTGGGGCCAACGTCCTGACTTTC. Its protein is CATSAAGEAGANVLTF.

The rearrangement joins TRBV19 to TRBJ2-2; TRBD2 agrees at 8 bases. Trimming removed 5 bases from V and 8 bases from J; junction bases left unmatched: 7. From germline, CDR1 is LNHDA and CDR2 SQIVND (reference sequence). There are 14 residues in the CDR3. In DNA, the CDR3 is TGTGCCAGTAGTGCCGTAGCGGGGAGTGGGGAGCTGTTTTTT. Translated, it gives CASSAVAGSGELFF.

The genes are TRBV3-1 (or the pseudogene TRBV3-2) and TRBJ1-5; D is ambiguous. The germline CDR1 and CDR2 sequences are LGHDT and YNNKEL (reference sequence). V lost 3 bases to trimming and J lost 0 bases, with 6 bases between them. This CDR3 spans 14 amino acids. The CDR3 loop reads CASSQQYSNQPQHF. DNA for the CDR3: TGTGCCAGCAGCCAGCAATATAGCAATCAGCCCCAGCATTTT.

The chain couples TRBV7-8 to TRBJ1-4, with 10 positions matching TRBD1. The CDR3 is 16 amino acids. Germline V CDR1 and CDR2: SGHVS, FQNEAQ. The trim removed 5 bases at V and 2 bases at J, leaving 5 bases unmatched. This CDR3 reads CASSRDRGLTNEKLFF. The CDR3 nucleotides read TGTGCCAGCAGCAGAGACAGGGGGCTGACTAATGAAAAACTGTTTTTT.

The V gene is TRBV29-1, the J gene TRBJ1-1; no firm D call. The germline CDR1 and CDR2 sequences are SQVTM and ANQGSEA. With 4 bases removed from V and 0 bases from J, the gap between germline ends came to 6 bases. The CDR3 runs to 12 residues. The DNA of the CDR3 is TGCAGCGTTGTAGAGATGAACACTGAAGCTTTCTTT. It is translated as CSVVEMNTEAFF.

The chain recombines TRBV19 with TRBJ2-3; 8 bases match TRBD2. The CDR3 loop spans 16 amino acids. Losses at the gene ends were 2 bases for V and 3 bases for J; bases not matched to a gene: 7. The germline gives CDR1 LNHDA, CDR2 SQIVND (reference sequence). CDR3 in DNA: TGTGCCAGTAGTATATATCGGGGGGGAGGGACAGATACGCAGTATTTT. Its protein is CASSIYRGGGTDTQYF.

The rearrangement links TRBV19 to TRBJ2-7, with 9 bases fitting TRBD1. The CDR3 is made up of 14 amino acids. Trimming cost V 4 bases and J 6 bases; bases outside gene matches: 7. The germline CDR1 and CDR2 sequences are LNHDA and SQIVND (reference sequence). The CDR3 bases are TGTGCCAGTAGTACCCGGGACAGGGTGGGCGAGCAGTACTTC. Translation gives CASSTRDRVGEQYF.

This chain connects TRBV5-6 to TRBJ2-5; D gene uncertain. The CDR3 totals 13 residues. Trimming pared 1 base from V and 2 bases from J, leaving 6 bases between. CDR1 and CDR2 (germline): SGHDT, YYEEEE. The CDR3 spells CASSLPEQETQYF. CDR3 DNA sequence: TGTGCCAGCAGCTTGCCCGAGCAAGAGACCCAGTACTTC.

V gene TRBV19 combines with J gene TRBJ1-2; TRBD1 is a possible D gene (6 bases). The CDR3 sequence is 15 residues long. The V gene lost 6 bases and the J gene lost 1 base, with 15 bases spanning the gap. Germline assignment: CDR1 LNHDA and CDR2 SQIVND (reference sequence). The CDR3 DNA reads as TGTGCCAGTAGCGGGGGGCAGGGCCTTAACTATGGCTACACCTTC. This translates into CASSGGQGLNYGYTF.

The rearrangement uses TRBV2 and TRBJ1-1; weak D call: TRBD1 (6 bases). Trimming took 7 bases from V and 4 from J, leaving 16 bases between them. The CDR3 extends over 14 amino acids. Germline assignment: CDR1 SNHLY and CDR2 FYNNEI. CDR3 in amino acids: CASIEGHAVTEAFF. CDR3 sequence (DNA): TGTGCCAGCATCGAGGGACATGCGGTCACTGAAGCTTTCTTT.

This clone was picked up one time. The rearrangement uses TRBV5-1 and TRBJ1-5; D gene uncertain. Trimming removed 0 bases at V and 8 bases at J, with 9 bases between. The length of the CDR3 is 13 residues. Per the germline V gene, CDR1 is SGHRS and CDR2 is YFSETQ. CDR3 amino acids: CASSLAGGKPQHF. DNA for the CDR3: TGCGCCAGCAGCTTGGCCGGAGGAAAGCCCCAGCATTTT. The variable domain in full, completed from reference TRBV5-1 and TRBJ1-5, reads KAGVTQTPRYLIKTRGQQVTLSCSPISGHRSVSWYQQTPGQGLQFLFEYFSETQRNKGNFPGRFSGRQFSNSRSEMNVSTLELGDSALYLCASSLAGGKPQHFGDGTRLSIL.

This clone appeared many times. The chain combines TRBV10-3 with TRBJ1-2, with D possibly matching TRBD1 (6 bases). Germline CDR1 and CDR2: ENHRY and SYGVKD. The CDR3 length is 13 residues. V dropped 8 bases and J dropped 2 bases, with 12 bases sitting between them. CDR3 protein: CAIQRQENYGYTF. The CDR3 DNA reads TGTGCCATCCAGCGACAGGAAAACTATGGCTACACCTTC.

The genes are TRBV13 and TRBJ1-3; 9 positions match TRBD1. This CDR3 region has 14 residues. CDR1 is PRHDT and CDR2 is FYEKMQ in the germline V gene (reference sequence). V gave up 3 bases and J gave up 8 bases; unmatched junction bases: 5. The CDR3 bases are TGTGCCAGCAGCTTGTTGGGACAGGGATACACCATATATTTT. This sequence encodes CASSLLGQGYTIYF.